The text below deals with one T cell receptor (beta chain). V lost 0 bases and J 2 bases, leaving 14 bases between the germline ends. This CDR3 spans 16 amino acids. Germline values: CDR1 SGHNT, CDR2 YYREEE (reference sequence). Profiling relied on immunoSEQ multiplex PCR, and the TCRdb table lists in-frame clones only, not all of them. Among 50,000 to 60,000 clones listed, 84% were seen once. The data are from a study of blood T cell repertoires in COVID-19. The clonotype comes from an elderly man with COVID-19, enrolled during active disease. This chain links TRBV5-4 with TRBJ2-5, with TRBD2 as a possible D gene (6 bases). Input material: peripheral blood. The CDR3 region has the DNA TGTGCCAGCAGCTTGGGGAGGGCCAGCCTTCAAGAGACCCAGTACTTC. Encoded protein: CASSLGRASLQETQYF. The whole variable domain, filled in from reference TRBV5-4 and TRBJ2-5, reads ETGVTQSPTHLIKTRGQQVTLRCSSQSGHNTVSWYQQALGQGPQFIFQYYREEENGRGNFPPRFSGLQFPNYSSELNVNALELDDSALYLCASSLGRASLQETQYFGPGTRLLVL.